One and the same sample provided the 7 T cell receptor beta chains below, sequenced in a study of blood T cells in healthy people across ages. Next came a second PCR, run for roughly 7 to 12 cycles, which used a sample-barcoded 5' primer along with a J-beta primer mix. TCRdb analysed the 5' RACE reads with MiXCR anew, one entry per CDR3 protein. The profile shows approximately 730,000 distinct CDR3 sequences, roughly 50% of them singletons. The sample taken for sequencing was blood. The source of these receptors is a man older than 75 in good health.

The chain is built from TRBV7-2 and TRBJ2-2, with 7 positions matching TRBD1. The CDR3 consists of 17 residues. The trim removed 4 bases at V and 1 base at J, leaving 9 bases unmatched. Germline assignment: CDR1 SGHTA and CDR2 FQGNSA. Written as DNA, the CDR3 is TGTGCCAGCAGCTCCCAAACAGGGGCCTTGAACACCGGGGAGCTGTTTTTT. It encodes CASSSQTGALNTGELFF.

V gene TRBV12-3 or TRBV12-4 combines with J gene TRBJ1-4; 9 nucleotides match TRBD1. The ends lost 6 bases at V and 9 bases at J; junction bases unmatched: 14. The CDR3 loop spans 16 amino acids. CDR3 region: CASRRQGGAKTQKLFF. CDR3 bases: TGTGCCAGCAGAAGACAGGGGGGCGCTAAGACCCAAAAACTGTTTTTT.

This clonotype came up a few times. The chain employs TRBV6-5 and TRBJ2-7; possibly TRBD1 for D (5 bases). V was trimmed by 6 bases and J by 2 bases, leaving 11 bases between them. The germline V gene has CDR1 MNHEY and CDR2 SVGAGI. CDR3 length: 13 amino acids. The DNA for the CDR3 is TGTGCCAGCAGATCGGACATCACCTACGAGCAGTACTTC. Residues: CASRSDITYEQYF.

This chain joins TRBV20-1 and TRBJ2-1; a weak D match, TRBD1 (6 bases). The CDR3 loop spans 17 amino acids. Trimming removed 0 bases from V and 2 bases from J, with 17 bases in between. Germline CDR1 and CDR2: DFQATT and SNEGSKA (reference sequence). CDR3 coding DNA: TGCAGTGCTAGAGACCTAACCGGGACAATAACCTACAATGAGCAGTTCTTC. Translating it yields CSARDLTGTITYNEQFF.

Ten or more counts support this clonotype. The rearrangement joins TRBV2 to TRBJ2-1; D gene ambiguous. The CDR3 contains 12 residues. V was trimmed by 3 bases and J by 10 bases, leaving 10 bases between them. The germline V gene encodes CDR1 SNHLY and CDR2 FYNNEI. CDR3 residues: CASSDWSTEQFF. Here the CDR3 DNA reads TGTGCCAGCAGTGATTGGTCGACAGAGCAGTTCTTC.

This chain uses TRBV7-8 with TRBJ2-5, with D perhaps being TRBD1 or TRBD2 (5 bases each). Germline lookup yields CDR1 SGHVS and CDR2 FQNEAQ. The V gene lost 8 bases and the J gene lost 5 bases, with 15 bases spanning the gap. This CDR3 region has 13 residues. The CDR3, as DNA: TGTGCCAGCTCTACCCTTGGGACCGAGACCCAGTACTTC. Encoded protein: CASSTLGTETQYF. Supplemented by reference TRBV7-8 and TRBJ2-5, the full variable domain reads GAGVSQSPRYKVAKRGQDVALRCDPISGHVSLFWYQQALGQGPEFLTYFQNEAQLDKSGLPSDRFFAERPEGSVSTLKIQRTQQEDSAVYLCASSTLGTETQYFGPGTRLLVL.

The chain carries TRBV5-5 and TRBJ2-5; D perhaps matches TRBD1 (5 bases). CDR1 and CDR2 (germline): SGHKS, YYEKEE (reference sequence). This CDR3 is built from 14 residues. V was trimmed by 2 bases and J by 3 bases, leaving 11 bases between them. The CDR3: CASSLVRVEETQYF. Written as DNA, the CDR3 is TGTGCCAGCAGCTTAGTCAGGGTCGAAGAGACCCAGTACTTC.